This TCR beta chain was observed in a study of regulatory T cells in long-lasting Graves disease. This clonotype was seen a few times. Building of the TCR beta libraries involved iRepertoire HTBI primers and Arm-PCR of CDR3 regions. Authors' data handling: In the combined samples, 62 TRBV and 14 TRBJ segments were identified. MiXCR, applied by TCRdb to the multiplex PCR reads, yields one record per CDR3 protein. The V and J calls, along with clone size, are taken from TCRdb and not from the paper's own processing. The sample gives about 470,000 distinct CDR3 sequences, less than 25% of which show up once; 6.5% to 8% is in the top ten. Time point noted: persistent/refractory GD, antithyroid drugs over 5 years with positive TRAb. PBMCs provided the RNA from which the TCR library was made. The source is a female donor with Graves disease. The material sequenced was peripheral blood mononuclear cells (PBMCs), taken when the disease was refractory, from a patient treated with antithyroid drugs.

CDR3 amino acids: CAWSLRRASGNTIYF. CDR3 bases: TGTGCCTGGAGTCTCCGAAGGGCCTCTGGAAACACCATATATTTT. The chain uses TRBV30 and TRBJ1-3; D call uncertain. The CDR3 runs to 15 residues. From germline, CDR1 is GTSNPN and CDR2 SVGIG (reference sequence). Trimming pared 2 bases from V and 0 bases from J, leaving 11 bases between.